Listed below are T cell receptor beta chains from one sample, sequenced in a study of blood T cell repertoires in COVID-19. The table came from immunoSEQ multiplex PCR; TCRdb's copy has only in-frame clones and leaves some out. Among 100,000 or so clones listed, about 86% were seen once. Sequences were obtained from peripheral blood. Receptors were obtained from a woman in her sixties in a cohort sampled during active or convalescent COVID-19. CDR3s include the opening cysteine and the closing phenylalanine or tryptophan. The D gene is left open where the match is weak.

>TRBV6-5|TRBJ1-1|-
CASHPGRTEAFF
TGTGCCAGCCACCCAGGGAGGACTGAAGCTTTCTTT
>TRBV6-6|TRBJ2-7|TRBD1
CASSDRAAGSYEQYF
TGTGCCAGCAGCGACAGGGCTGCTGGCTCCTACGAGCAGTACTTC
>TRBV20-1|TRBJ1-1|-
CSASSQGSWGILDTEAFF
TGCAGTGCTAGTTCCCAGGGGTCCTGGGGAATCCTAGACACTGAAGCTTTCTTT
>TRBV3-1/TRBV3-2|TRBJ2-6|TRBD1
CASNRDRGVSGANVLTF
TGTGCCAGCAACAGAGACAGGGGGGTTTCTGGGGCCAACGTCCTGACTTTC
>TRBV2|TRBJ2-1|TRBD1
CASSRGRGLDEQFF
TGTGCCAGCAGTCGGGGCAGGGGGTTGGATGAGCAGTTCTTC
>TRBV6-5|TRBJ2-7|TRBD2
CASSQPRAGLYEQYF
TGTGCCAGCAGTCAACCCCGAGCGGGACTATACGAGCAGTACTTC
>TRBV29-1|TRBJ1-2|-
CSVETTGNWGYTF
TGCAGCGTTGAAACCACAGGGAATTGGGGCTACACCTTC
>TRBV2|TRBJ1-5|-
CASSIEVFGQPQHF
TGTGCCAGCAGTATTGAGGTTTTCGGCCAGCCCCAGCATTTT
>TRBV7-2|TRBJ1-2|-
CASSLDTSANYGYTF
TGTGCCAGCAGCTTAGATACCAGCGCTAACTATGGCTACACCTTC
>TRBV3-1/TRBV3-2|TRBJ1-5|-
CASSQGGGGPQHF
TGTGCCAGCAGCCAAGGTGGGGGCGGGCCCCAGCATTTT